The 8 T cell receptor beta chains below come from one sample, sequenced in a study of PD-1 blockade in classical Hodgkin lymphoma. Sequenced by immunoSEQ multiplex PCR; TCRdb stores in-frame clones only, minus some. Of some 150,000 clones in the sample, about 78% were seen once. Exposure to brentuximab vedotin varied, and each patient had relapsed following autologous stem cell transplantation. This specimen consisted of peripheral blood mononuclear cells (PBMCs), obtained before the second cycle of nivolumab. Receptor source: a human donor with classical Hodgkin lymphoma.

V and J are TRBV5-8 and TRBJ2-2, with TRBD1 as a possible D gene (7 bases). With 1 base removed from V and 6 bases from J, the gap between germline ends came to 19 bases. The CDR3 runs 17 residues. Germline CDR1 is SGHTS and CDR2 is YDEGEE. CDR3 in amino acids: CASSLPHRGAGSGELFF. In DNA form, the CDR3 reads TGTGCCAGCAGCTTGCCCCACAGGGGCGCGGGATCCGGGGAGCTGTTTTTT.

V is TRBV5-1 and J is TRBJ2-5, with D hard to call. The CDR3 is made up of 11 amino acids. Germline lookup yields CDR1 SGHRS and CDR2 YFSETQ. V lost 4 bases, J lost 2 bases, and 3 bases lay in between. The DNA for the CDR3 is TGCGCCAGCAGCAAACAAGAGACCCAGTACTTC. Encoded protein: CASSKQETQYF.

The DNA of the CDR3 is TGTGTGCCAGCGGCCGAAGGGCGCAGGGAAAGGTACCAAGAGACCCAGTACTTC. This translates into CVPAAEGRRERYQETQYF. V gene TRBV6-8 combines with J gene TRBJ2-5; the D call may be TRBD1 or TRBD2 (5 bases each). This CDR3 contains 18 residues. Per germline, CDR1 MNHGY and CDR2 SAAAGT.

The chain couples TRBV6-5 to TRBJ2-2, with D perhaps TRBD1 or TRBD2 (5 bases each). With 2 bases removed from V and 6 bases from J, the gap between germline ends came to 13 bases. The CDR3 contains 15 residues. Germline V gene data show CDR1 as MNHEY and CDR2 as SVGAGI. The CDR3 spells CASSYRDLWAGELFF. The DNA for the CDR3 is TGTGCCAGCAGTTACAGGGACCTGTGGGCCGGGGAGCTGTTTTTT.

This chain uses TRBV5-4 with TRBJ2-2, with no clear D. V was clipped by 2 bases and J by 5 bases, with 7 bases between them. This CDR3 is 13 amino acids long. Germline-derived CDR1 and CDR2 are SGHNT and YYREEE (reference sequence). CDR3 nucleotide sequence: TGTGCCAGCAGCTTCGGTCAAACCGGGGAGCTGTTTTTT. Its protein product is CASSFGQTGELFF. Together with reference TRBV5-4 and TRBJ2-2, the CDR3 gives the full variable domain: ETGVTQSPTHLIKTRGQQVTLRCSSQSGHNTVSWYQQALGQGPQFIFQYYREEENGRGNFPPRFSGLQFPNYSSELNVNALELDDSALYLCASSFGQTGELFFGEGSRLTVL.

The CDR3 region has the DNA TGTGCCAGCAGCGCGAAGGAGGAATGGTCCAAAAACATTCAGTACTTC. This sequence encodes CASSAKEEWSKNIQYF. This chain connects TRBV7-2 to TRBJ2-4; a weak D match, TRBD2 (5 bases). Trimming cost V 5 bases and J 2 bases, with 16 bases left between them. The CDR3 sequence is 16 residues long. The V gene's germline CDR1 is SGHTA and CDR2 FQGNSA.

The CDR3 sequence is CASSLRDRGEFF. The CDR3 DNA is TGTGCCAGCAGCTTGCGCGACAGGGGAGAGTTCTTC. This rearrangement joins TRBV13 to TRBJ2-1; 8 bases line up with TRBD1. V shed 3 bases and J 14 bases; nucleotides not matched to a gene: 6. This CDR3 contains 12 residues. Germline loops: CDR1 PRHDT, CDR2 FYEKMQ (reference sequence).

The chain combines TRBV6-6 with TRBJ1-6; perhaps TRBD1 as D (5 bases). Trimming cost V 5 bases and J 15 bases, with 26 bases left between them. The CDR3 is 16 residues long. Germline V gives CDR1 MNHNY, CDR2 SVGAGI (reference sequence). In DNA form, the CDR3 reads TGTGCCAGCAGTCCCCGGGGCCCCGGGTCTAGTGGGATCCTCCACTTT. This gives the protein CASSPRGPGSSGILHF.